This TCR beta chain is from a study of T cells in Graves' hyperthyroidism and ophthalmopathy. RNA transcripts were the template for amplifying TCR beta CDR3 regions. The HTBI primer set served for first-round RT-PCR of the TCR CDR3. TCRdb re-called the multiplex PCR reads with MiXCR, one entry per CDR3 protein. This repertoire shows roughly 420,000 distinct CDR3 sequences, 15% to 19% found once; its top ten account for approximately 8%. The hyperthyroidism patients had all been newly diagnosed, and their disease duration was under 2 months. Their ages ranged from 18 to 65 years. Fresh peripheral blood, 9.5 to 10 ml of it, supplied the PBMCs. V gave up 5 bases and J gave up 3 bases; unmatched junction bases: 13. Germline V lookup: CDR1 SGHVS, CDR2 FNYEAQ. This CDR3 has 17 residues.

The sequence was collected from a woman between 18 and 29 years old with Graves' hyperthyroidism. Sequenced material: blood. The chain combines TRBV7-6 with TRBJ2-3; 8 bases agree with TRBD1. The CDR3 is CASSPSPTGVETDTQYF. The CDR3 coding sequence is TGTGCCAGCAGCCCATCCCCGACAGGGGTCGAGACAGATACGCAGTATTTT. Using reference TRBV7-6 and TRBJ2-3 for the parts outside the CDR3, the full variable domain is GAGVSQSPRYKVTKRGQDVALRCDPISGHVSLYWYRQALGQGPEFLTYFNYEAQQDKSGLPNDRFSAERPEGSISTLTIQRTEQRDSAMYRCASSPSPTGVETDTQYFGPGTRLTVL.